A single T cell receptor beta chain is shown here with its context. Germline V gene sequence: CDR1 MNHEY, CDR2 SMNVEV (reference sequence). The CDR3 length is 14 residues. J was trimmed by 4 bases and V by 2 bases; bases with no gene match: 0. The sample belongs to a study of blood T cell repertoires in COVID-19. Study overall: Researchers got acute and convalescent COVID-19 samples from the United States, Italy and Spain. T cells, B-cell-depleted T cells, or PBMCs provided the cDNA or gDNA that served as material.

Authors' processing steps: Researchers report that nucleated cell counts were estimated from reference gene primer amplification. TCRdb's table, derived via immunoSEQ multiplex PCR, lists solely in-frame clones and lacks some. Clone size and the V and J calls come from that table; the DNA yielded D and trimming. In the table there are 9,500 to 15,000 clones, 82% of which are singletons. What was sequenced was peripheral blood. V is TRBV27 and J is TRBJ1-1, with TRBD1 identical over 11 bases. This TCR derives from a human donor in a cohort sampled during active COVID-19. Here the CDR3 reads CASSLGTGGTEAFF. In nucleotides, the CDR3 is TGTGCCAGCAGTTTAGGGACAGGGGGCACTGAAGCTTTCTTT.